This T cell receptor beta chain was identified in a study of T cell responses to AZD1222 COVID-19 vaccine. Study-wide results and limits: Females made up more of the donors, who were largely white British, and clonal diversity may have come out too low. Repertoires were collected only later (after the peak T cell response had occurred). Spike-specific TCRs gained breadth and depth after people received two AZD1222 doses.

TCRdb's table, derived via immunoSEQ multiplex PCR, lists solely in-frame clones and lacks some. Of nearly 90,000 clones listed, 70% to 90% are singletons. The length of the CDR3 is 11 residues. The germline CDR1 and CDR2 sequences are SGDLS and YYNGEE. The ends were cut back, 7 bases at V and 8 bases at J, with 12 bases in the middle. Pooled samples include second doses given at about 4 or 12 weeks. To note about this clone: The antigen remains undetermined.

The receptor's source is an adult who received the AZD1222 COVID-19 vaccine. The chain links TRBV9 to TRBJ1-1; no firm D call. The sample was peripheral blood, taken 28 days after the second AZD1222 dose. Written as DNA, the CDR3 is TGTGCCAGCGGGCCCGTCTCAGAAGCTTTCTTT. Translating it yields CASGPVSEAFF. Full variable domain (outside the CDR3, taken from reference TRBV9 and TRBJ1-1): DSGVTQTPKHLITATGQRVTLRCSPRSGDLSVYWYQQSLDQGLQFLIQYYNGEERAKGNILERFSAQQFPDLHSELNLSSLELGDSALYFCASGPVSEAFFGQGTRLTVV.